These T cell receptor beta chains were read from a single sample in a study of blood T cell repertoires in COVID-19. Here immunoSEQ multiplex PCR was the method, and the copy in TCRdb shows in-frame clones only, minus some. The profile covers around 360,000 clones, with roughly 87% appearing a single time and approximately 3.1% taken by the ten largest. Sequences were obtained from PBMCs or T cells enriched from blood (not recorded which). Receptors originate from a woman aged 25-40 years who had recovered from COVID-19. CDR3s include the opening cysteine and the closing phenylalanine or tryptophan. For some rows the clone size is stated as once, few or many, or as a class when expanded; others skip it.

J gene,clone size,V gene,CDR3 protein
TRBJ2-7,-,TRBV7-2,CASSPGGTSYEQYF
TRBJ1-5,few,TRBV19,CASSIGDQPQHF
TRBJ2-5,-,TRBV19,CASSIENGETQYF
TRBJ2-7,-,TRBV7-2,CASSLAPSGSVGAGEQYF
TRBJ2-7,-,TRBV28,CASSFPPGIPYEQYF
TRBJ2-7,-,TRBV28,CASSLFGGGKAYEQYF
TRBJ2-1,-,TRBV18,CASSPPGLAGGGEQFF
TRBJ1-6,-,TRBV28,CASQGGLNSPLHF
TRBJ2-7,-,TRBV28,CASSPGQGGEQYF
TRBJ1-1,-,TRBV5-4,CASSLVRGMNTEAFF
TRBJ2-1,-,TRBV9,CASSVGQGSEQFF
TRBJ1-1,-,TRBV7-9,CASSSGSSDTEAFF
TRBJ2-2,-,TRBV5-4,CASEAGGKRTGELFF
TRBJ1-2,-,TRBV2,CASRWDRADGYTF
TRBJ2-1,-,TRBV7-9,CASSLEGTHPYNEQFF
TRBJ1-4,-,TRBV7-2,CASSLLRATNEKLFF
TRBJ1-1,-,TRBV3-1/TRBV3-2,CASSRSGGSEAFF
TRBJ2-7,-,TRBV11-3,CASSPGTGRLSEQYF
TRBJ2-1,-,TRBV3-1/TRBV3-2,CASSRFSGGTYNEQFF
TRBJ1-5,-,TRBV28,CASSLGQGSGQPQHF
TRBJ2-5,once,TRBV7-2,CASSLGGLAGGQETQYF
TRBJ1-3,-,TRBV28,CASRPGGPSGNTIYF
TRBJ1-1,-,TRBV14,CASSQGTGMNTEAFF
TRBJ1-1,-,TRBV7-2,CASSPRGGGRTEAFF